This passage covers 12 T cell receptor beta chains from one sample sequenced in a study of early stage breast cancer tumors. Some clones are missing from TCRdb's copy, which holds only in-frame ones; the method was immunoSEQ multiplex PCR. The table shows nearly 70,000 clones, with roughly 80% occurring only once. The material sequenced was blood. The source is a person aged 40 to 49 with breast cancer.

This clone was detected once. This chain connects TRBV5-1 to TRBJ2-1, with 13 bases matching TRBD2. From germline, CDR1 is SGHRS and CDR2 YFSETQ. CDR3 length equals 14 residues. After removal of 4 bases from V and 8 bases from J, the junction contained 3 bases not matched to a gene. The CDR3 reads CASSRTSGSYEQFF. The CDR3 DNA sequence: TGCGCCAGCAGCAGGACTAGCGGGAGTTATGAGCAGTTCTTC.

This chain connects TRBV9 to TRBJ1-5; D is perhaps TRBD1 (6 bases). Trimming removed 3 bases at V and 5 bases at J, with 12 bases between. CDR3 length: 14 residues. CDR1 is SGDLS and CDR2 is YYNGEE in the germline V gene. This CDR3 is CASSEGDRYQPQHF. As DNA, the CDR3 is TGTGCCAGCAGCGAGGGGGATCGTTATCAGCCCCAGCATTTT. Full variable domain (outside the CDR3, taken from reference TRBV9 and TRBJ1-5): DSGVTQTPKHLITATGQRVTLRCSPRSGDLSVYWYQQSLDQGLQFLIQYYNGEERAKGNILERFSAQQFPDLHSELNLSSLELGDSALYFCASSEGDRYQPQHFGDGTRLSIL.

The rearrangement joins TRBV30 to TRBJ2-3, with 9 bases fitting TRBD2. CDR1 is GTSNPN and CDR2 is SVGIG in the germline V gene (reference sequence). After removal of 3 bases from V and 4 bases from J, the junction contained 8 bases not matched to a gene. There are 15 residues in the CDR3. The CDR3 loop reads CAWRIAGAAADTQYF. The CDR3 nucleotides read TGTGCCTGGAGGATAGCGGGAGCAGCCGCAGATACGCAGTATTTT. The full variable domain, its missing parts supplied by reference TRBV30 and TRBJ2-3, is SQTIHQWPATLVQPVGSPLSLECTVEGTSNPNLYWYRQAAGRGLQLLFYSVGIGQISSEVPQNLSASRPQDRQFILSSKKLLLSDSGFYLCAWRIAGAAADTQYFGPGTRLTVL.

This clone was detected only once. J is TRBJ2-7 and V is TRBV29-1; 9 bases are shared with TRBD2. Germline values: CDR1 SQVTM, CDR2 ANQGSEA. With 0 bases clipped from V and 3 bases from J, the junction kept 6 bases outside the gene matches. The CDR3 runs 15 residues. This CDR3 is CSVEDGSGSGYEQYF. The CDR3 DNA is TGCAGCGTTGAAGACGGTAGCGGGAGCGGCTACGAGCAGTACTTC.

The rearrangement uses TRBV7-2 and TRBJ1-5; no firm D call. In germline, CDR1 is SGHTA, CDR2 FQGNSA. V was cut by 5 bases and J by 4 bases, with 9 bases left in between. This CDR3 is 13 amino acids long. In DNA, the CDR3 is TGTGCCAGCAGCAACGGTATGAATCAGCCCCAGCATTTT. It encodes CASSNGMNQPQHF.

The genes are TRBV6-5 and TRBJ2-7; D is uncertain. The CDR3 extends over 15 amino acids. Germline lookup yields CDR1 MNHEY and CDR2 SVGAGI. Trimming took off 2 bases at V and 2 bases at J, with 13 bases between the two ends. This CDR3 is CASSYTSALTYEQYF. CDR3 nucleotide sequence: TGTGCCAGCAGTTACACGTCAGCCCTGACCTACGAGCAGTACTTC.

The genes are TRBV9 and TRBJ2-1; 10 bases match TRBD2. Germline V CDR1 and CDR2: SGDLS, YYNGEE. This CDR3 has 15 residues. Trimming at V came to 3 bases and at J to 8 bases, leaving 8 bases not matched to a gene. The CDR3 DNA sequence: TGTGCCAGCAGCGAAGGACTAGCGGCCAGGGATGAGCAGTTCTTC. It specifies CASSEGLAARDEQFF.

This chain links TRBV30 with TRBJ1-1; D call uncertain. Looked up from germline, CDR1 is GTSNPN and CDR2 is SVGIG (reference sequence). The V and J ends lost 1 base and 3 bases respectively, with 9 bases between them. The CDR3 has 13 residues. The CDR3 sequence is CAWSADGYTEAFF. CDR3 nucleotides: TGTGCCTGGAGTGCTGATGGATACACTGAAGCTTTCTTT.

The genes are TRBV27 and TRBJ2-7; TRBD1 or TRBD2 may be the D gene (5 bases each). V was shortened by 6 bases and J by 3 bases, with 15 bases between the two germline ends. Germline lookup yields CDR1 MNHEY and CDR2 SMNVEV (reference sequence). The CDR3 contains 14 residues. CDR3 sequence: CASSSGGGSYEQYF. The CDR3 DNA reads TGTGCCAGCAGCAGCGGTGGGGGAAGCTACGAGCAGTACTTC.

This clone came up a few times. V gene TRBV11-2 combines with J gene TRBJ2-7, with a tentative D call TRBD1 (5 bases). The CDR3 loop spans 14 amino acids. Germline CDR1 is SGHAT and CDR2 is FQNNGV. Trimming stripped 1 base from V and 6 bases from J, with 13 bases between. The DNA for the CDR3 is TGTGCCAGCAGCTTAGGGCCTGGGGCGCTCGAGCAGTACTTC. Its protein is CASSLGPGALEQYF.

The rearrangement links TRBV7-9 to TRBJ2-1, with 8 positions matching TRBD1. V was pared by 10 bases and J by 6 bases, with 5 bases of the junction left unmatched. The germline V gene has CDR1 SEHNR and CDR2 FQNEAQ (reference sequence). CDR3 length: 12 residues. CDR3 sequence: CATQTGANEQFF. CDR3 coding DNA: TGTGCCACCCAGACAGGGGCCAATGAGCAGTTCTTC.

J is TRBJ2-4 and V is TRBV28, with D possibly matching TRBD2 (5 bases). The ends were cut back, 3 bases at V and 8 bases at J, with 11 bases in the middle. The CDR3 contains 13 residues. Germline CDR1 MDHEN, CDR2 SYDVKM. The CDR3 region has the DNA TGTGCCAGCAGTTTCCGGGGTCCGGACATTCAGTACTTC. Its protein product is CASSFRGPDIQYF.